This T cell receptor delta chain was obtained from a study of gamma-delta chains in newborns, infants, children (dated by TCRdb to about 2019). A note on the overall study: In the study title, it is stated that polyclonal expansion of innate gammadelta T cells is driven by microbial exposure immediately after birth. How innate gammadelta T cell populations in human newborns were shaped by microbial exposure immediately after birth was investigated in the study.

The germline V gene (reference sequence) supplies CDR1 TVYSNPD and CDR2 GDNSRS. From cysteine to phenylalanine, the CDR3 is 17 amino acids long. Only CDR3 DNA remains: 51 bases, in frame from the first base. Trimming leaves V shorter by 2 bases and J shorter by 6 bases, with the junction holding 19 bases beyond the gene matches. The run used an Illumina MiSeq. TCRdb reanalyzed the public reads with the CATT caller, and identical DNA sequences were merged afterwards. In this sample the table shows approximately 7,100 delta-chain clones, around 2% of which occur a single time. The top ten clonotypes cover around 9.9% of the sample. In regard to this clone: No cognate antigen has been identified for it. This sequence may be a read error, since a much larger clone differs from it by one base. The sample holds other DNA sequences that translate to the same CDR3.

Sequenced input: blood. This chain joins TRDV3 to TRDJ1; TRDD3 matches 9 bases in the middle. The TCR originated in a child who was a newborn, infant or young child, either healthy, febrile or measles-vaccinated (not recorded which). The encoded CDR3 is CAFGVATPGGCKNKLIF. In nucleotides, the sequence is TGTGCCTTTGGAGTTGCAACGCCTGGGGGATGCAAAAATAAACTCATCTTT.